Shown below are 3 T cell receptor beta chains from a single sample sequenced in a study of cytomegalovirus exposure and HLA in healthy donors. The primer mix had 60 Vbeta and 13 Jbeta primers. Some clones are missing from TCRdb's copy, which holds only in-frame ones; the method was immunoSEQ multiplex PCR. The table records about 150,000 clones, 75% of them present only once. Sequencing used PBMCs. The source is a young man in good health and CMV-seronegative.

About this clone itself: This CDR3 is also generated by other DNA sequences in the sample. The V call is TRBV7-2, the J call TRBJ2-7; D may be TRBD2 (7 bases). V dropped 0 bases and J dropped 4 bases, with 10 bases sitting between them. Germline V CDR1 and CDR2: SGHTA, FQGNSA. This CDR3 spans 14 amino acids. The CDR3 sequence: CASSLAGGQYEQYF. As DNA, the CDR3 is TGTGCCAGCAGCTTAGCGGGGGGGCAGTACGAGCAGTACTTC. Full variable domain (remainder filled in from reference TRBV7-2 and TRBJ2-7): GAGVSQSPSNKVTEKGKDVELRCDPISGHTALYWYRQSLGQGLEFLIYFQGNSAPDKSGLPSDRFSAERTGGSVSTLTIQRTQQEDSAVYLCASSLAGGQYEQYFGPGTRLTVT.

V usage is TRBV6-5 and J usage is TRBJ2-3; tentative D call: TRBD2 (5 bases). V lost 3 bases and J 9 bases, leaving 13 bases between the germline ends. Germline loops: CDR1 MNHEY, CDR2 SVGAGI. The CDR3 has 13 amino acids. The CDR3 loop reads CASSYFGVETQYF. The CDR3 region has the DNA TGTGCCAGCAGTTATTTCGGGGTTGAAACGCAGTATTTT.

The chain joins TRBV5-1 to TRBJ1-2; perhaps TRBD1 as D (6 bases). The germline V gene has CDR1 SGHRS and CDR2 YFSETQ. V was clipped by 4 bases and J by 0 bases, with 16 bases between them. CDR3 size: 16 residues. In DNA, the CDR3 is TGCGCCAGCAGCAGAACTCCGGGACAAGCTAACTATGGCTACACCTTC. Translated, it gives CASSRTPGQANYGYTF.